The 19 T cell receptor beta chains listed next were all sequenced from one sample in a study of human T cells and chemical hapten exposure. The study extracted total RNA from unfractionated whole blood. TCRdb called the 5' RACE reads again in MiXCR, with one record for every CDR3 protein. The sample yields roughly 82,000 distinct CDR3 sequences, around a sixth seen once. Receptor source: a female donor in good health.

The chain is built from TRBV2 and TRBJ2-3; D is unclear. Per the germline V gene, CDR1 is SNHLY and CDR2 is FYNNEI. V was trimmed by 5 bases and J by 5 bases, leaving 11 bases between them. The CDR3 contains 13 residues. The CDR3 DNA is TGTGCCAGCAGTAGGTTGACGAAAGATACGCAGTATTTT. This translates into CASSRLTKDTQYF.

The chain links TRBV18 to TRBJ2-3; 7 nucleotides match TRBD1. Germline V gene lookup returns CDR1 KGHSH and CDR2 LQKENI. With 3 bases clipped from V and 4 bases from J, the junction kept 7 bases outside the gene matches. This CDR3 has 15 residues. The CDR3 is CASSPKVGGSDTQYF. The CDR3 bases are TGTGCCAGCTCACCGAAAGTAGGGGGCTCAGATACGCAGTATTTT.

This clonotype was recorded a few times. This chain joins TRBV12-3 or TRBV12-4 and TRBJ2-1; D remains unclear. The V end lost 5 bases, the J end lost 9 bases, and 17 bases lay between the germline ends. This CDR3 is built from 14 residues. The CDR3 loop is CASSADPLSSEQFF. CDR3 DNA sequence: TGTGCCAGCAGTGCGGATCCCCTCTCCAGTGAGCAGTTCTTC.

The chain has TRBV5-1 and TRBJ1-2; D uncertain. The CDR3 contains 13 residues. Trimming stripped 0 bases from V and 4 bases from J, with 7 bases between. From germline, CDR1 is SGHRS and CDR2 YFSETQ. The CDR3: CASSLEVGYGYTF. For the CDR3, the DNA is TGCGCCAGCAGCTTGGAGGTGGGCTATGGCTACACCTTC. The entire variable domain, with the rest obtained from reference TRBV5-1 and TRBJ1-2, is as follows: KAGVTQTPRYLIKTRGQQVTLSCSPISGHRSVSWYQQTPGQGLQFLFEYFSETQRNKGNFPGRFSGRQFSNSRSEMNVSTLELGDSALYLCASSLEVGYGYTFGSGTRLTVV.

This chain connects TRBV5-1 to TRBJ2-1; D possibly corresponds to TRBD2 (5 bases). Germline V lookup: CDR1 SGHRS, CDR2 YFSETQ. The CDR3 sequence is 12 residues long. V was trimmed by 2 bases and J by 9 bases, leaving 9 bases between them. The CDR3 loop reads CASSLPGGEQFF. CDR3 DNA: TGCGCCAGCAGCTTACCAGGAGGTGAGCAGTTCTTC. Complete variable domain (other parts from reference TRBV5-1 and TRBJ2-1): KAGVTQTPRYLIKTRGQQVTLSCSPISGHRSVSWYQQTPGQGLQFLFEYFSETQRNKGNFPGRFSGRQFSNSRSEMNVSTLELGDSALYLCASSLPGGEQFFGPGTRLTVL.

This CDR3 is CASSQRLSRGEQYF. DNA for the CDR3: TGTGCCAGCAGCCAACGGCTTAGCAGAGGCGAGCAGTACTTC. This chain connects TRBV4-2 to TRBJ2-7; D is unclear. V lost 2 bases to trimming and J lost 6 bases, with 14 bases between them. CDR3 length: 14 residues. CDR1 is LGHNA, CDR2 YNFKEQ, per germline.

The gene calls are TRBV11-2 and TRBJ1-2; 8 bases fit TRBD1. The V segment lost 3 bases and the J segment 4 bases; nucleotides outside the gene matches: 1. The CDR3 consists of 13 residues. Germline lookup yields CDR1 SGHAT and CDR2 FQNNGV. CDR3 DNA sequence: TGTGCCAGCAGCTTGGGACAGGTCTATGGCTACACCTTC. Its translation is CASSLGQVYGYTF.

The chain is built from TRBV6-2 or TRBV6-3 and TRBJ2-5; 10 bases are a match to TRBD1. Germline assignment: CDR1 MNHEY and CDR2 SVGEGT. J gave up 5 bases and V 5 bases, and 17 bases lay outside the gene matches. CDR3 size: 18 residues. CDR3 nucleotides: TGTGCCAGCAGTACCCTGAAAAGACAGGGGGCGACGGTCGAGACCCAGTACTTC. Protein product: CASSTLKRQGATVETQYF.

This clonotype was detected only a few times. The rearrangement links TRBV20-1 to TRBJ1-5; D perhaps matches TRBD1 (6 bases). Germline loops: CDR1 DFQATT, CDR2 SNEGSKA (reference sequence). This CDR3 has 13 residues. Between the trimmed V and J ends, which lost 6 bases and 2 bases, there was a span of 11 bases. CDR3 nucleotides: TGCAGTGCACCAAGGGGGGGCAATCAGCCCCAGCATTTT. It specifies CSAPRGGNQPQHF.

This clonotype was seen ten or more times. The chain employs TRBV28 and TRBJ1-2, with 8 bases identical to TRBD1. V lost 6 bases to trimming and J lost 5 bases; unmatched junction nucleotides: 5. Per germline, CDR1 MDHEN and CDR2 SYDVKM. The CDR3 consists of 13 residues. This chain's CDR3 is CASSPGGAYGYTF. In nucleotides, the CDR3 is TGTGCCAGCAGCCCAGGGGGCGCGTATGGCTACACCTTC.

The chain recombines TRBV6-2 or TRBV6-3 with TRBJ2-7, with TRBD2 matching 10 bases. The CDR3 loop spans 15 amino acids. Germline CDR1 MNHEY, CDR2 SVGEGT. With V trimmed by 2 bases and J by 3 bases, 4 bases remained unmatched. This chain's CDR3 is CASSYPRTSGYEQYF. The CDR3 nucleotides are TGTGCCAGCAGTTACCCCCGGACTAGCGGCTACGAGCAGTACTTC.

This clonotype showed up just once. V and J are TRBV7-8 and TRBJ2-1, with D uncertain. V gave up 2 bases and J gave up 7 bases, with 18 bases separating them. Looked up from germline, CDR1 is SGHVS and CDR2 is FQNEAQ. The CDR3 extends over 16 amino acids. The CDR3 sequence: CASSLRREGNPNEQFF. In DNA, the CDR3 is TGTGCCAGCAGCTTAAGAAGGGAAGGGAACCCTAATGAGCAGTTCTTC.

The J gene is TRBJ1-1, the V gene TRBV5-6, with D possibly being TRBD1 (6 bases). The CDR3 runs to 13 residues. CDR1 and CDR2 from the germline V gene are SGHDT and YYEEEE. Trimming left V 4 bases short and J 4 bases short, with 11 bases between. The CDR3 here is CASSRWGATEAFF. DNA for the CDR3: TGTGCCAGCAGCCGGTGGGGGGCCACTGAAGCTTTCTTT.

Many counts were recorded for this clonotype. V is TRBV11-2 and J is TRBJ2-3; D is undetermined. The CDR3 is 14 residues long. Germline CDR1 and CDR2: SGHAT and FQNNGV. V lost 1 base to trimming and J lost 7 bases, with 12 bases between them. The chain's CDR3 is CASSLGGQQNTQYF. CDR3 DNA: TGTGCCAGCAGCTTAGGGGGTCAGCAAAATACGCAGTATTTT. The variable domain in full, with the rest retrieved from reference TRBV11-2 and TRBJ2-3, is EAGVAQSPRYKIIEKRQSVAFWCNPISGHATLYWYQQILGQGPKLLIQFQNNGVVDDSQLPKDRFSAERLKGVDSTLKIQPAKLEDSAVYLCASSLGGQQNTQYFGPGTRLTVL.

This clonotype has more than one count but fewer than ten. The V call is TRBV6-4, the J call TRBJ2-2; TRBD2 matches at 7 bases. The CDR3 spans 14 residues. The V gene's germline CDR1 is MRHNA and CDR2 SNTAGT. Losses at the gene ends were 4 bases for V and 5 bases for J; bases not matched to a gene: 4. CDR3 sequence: CASSGTSETGELFF. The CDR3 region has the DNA TGTGCCAGCAGTGGGACTAGTGAAACCGGGGAGCTGTTTTTT.

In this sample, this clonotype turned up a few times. CDR3 coding DNA: TGTGCCACCAGCAGTCCGACTAGCGGGCACGCCTACGAGCAGTACTTC. It encodes CATSSPTSGHAYEQYF. This chain uses TRBV15 with TRBJ2-7; 10 positions match TRBD2. Germline loops: CDR1 LNHNV, CDR2 YYDKDF (reference sequence). The CDR3 is made up of 16 amino acids. The J segment lost 2 bases and the V segment lost 3 bases, leaving 7 bases of the junction unmatched.

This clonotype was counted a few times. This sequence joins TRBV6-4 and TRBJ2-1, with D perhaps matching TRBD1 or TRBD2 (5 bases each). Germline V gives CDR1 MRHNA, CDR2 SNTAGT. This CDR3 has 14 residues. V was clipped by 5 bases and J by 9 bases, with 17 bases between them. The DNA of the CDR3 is TGTGCCAGCAGTTCAACAGCTGGGACCACTGAGCAGTTCTTC. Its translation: CASSSTAGTTEQFF.

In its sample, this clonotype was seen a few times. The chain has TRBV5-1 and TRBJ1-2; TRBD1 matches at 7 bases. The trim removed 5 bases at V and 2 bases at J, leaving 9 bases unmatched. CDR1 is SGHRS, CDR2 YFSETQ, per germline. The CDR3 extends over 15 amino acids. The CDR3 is CASRFSGQTNYGYTF. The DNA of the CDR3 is TGCGCCAGCAGATTTTCGGGACAGACCAACTATGGCTACACCTTC. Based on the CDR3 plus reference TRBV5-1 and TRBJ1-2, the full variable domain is KAGVTQTPRYLIKTRGQQVTLSCSPISGHRSVSWYQQTPGQGLQFLFEYFSETQRNKGNFPGRFSGRQFSNSRSEMNVSTLELGDSALYLCASRFSGQTNYGYTFGSGTRLTVV.

The CDR3 DNA is TGTGCCAGCAGCCCCCCCGGGGGCGCAGGTGAAGCTTTCTTT. It yields the protein CASSPPGGAGEAFF. The genes are TRBV14 and TRBJ1-1, with a tentative D call TRBD1 (6 bases). The V gene lost 4 bases and the J gene lost 7 bases, with 16 bases spanning the gap. The CDR3 covers 14 residues. Germline CDR1 reads SGHDN; CDR2 reads FVKESK.